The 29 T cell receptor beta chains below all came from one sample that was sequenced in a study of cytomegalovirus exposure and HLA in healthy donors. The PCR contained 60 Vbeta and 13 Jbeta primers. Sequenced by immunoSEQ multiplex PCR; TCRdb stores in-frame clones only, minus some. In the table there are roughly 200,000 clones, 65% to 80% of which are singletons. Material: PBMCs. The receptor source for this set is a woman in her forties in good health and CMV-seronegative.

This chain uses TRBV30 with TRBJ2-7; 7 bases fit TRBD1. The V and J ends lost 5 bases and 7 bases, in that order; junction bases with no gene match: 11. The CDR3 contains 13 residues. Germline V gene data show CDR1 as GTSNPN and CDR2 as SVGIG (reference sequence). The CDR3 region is CAWAPGQLGEQYF. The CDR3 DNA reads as TGTGCCTGGGCCCCGGGACAGTTGGGAGAGCAGTACTTC.

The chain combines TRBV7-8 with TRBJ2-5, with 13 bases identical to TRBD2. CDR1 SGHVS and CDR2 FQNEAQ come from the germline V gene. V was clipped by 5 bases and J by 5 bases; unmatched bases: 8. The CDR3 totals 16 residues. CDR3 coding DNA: TGTGCCAGCAGCCCGAGGGGACTAGCGGGGCCTGAGACCCAGTACTTC. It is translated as CASSPRGLAGPETQYF.

The CDR3 DNA reads TGTGCCAGCAGTCTGGCCAGCGGGGCGGGGGCCGGGGAGCTGTTTTTT. It specifies CASSLASGAGAGELFF. V usage is TRBV27 and J usage is TRBJ2-2; TRBD2 aligns across 7 bases. Germline V gives CDR1 MNHEY, CDR2 SMNVEV (reference sequence). The CDR3 sequence is 16 residues long. Trimming removed 5 bases from V and 6 bases from J; junction bases left unmatched: 12.

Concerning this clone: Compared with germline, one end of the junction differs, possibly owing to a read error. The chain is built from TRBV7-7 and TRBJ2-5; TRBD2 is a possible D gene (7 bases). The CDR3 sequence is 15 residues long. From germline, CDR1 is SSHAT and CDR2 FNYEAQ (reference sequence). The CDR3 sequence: CASSLVGGDQETQYF. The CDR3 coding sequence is TGTGCTAGCAGCTTGGTAGGGGGGGACCAAGAGACCCAGTACTTC.

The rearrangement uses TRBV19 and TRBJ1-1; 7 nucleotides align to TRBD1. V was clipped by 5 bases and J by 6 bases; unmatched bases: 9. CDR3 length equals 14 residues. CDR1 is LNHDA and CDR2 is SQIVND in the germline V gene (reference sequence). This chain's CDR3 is CASSSGTAVAEAFF. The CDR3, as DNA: TGTGCCAGTAGTTCAGGGACAGCTGTCGCTGAAGCTTTCTTT.

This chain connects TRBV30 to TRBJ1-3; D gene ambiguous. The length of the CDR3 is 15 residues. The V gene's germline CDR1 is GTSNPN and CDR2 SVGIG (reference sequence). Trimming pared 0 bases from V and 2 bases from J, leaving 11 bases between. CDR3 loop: CAWSVPQRTGNTIYF. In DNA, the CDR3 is TGTGCCTGGAGTGTACCTCAGAGGACTGGAAACACCATATATTTT.

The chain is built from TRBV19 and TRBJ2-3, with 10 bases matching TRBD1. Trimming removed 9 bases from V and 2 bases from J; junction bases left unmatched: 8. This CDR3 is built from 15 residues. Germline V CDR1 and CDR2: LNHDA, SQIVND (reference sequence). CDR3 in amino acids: CASRQGTGDTDTQYF. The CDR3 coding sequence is TGTGCCAGCCGACAAGGGACAGGGGACACAGATACGCAGTATTTT.

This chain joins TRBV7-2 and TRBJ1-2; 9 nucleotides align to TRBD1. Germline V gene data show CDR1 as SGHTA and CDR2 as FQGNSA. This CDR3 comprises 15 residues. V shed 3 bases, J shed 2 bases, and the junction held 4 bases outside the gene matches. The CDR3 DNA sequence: TGTGCCAGCAGCTTGGACAGGGGCCCCAACTATGGCTACACCTTC. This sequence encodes CASSLDRGPNYGYTF.

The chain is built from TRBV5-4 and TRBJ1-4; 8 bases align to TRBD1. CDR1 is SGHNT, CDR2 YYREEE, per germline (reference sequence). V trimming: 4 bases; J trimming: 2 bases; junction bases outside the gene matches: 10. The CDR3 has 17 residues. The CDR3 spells CASSQFGQGGTNEKLFF. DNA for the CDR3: TGTGCCAGCAGCCAATTCGGACAGGGCGGTACTAATGAAAAACTGTTTTTT.

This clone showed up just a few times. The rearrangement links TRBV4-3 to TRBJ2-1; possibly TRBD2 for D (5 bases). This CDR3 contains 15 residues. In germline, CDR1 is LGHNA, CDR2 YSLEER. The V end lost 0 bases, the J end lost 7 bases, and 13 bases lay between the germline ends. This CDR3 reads CASSQDNLAGNEQFF. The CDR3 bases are TGCGCCAGCAGCCAAGATAATCTAGCCGGGAATGAGCAGTTCTTC.

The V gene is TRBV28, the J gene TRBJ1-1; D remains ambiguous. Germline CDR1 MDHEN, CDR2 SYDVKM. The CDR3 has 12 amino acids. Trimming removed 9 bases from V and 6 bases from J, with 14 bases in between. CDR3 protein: CASHLRGSEAFF. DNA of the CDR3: TGTGCCAGTCATTTGCGAGGGTCTGAAGCTTTCTTT.

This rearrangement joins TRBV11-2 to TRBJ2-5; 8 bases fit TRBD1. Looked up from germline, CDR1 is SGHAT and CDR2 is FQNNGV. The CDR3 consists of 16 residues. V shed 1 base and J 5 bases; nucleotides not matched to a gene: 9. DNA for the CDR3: TGTGCCAGCAGCTTAGTGGGACAGGCCGGAAGGGAGACCCAGTACTTC. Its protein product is CASSLVGQAGRETQYF.

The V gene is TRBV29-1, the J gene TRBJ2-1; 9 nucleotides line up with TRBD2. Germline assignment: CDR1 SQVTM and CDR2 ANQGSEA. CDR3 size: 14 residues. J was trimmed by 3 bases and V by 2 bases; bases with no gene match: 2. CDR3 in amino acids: CSVEPTSGYNEQFF. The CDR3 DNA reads TGCAGCGTTGAACCGACTAGCGGCTACAATGAGCAGTTCTTC.

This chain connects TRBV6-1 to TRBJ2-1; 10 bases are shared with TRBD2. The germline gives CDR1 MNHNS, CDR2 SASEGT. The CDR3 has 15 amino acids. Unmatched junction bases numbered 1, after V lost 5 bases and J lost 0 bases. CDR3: CASSPSGSSYNEQFF. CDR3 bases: TGTGCCAGCAGTCCTAGCGGGAGCTCCTACAATGAGCAGTTCTTC.

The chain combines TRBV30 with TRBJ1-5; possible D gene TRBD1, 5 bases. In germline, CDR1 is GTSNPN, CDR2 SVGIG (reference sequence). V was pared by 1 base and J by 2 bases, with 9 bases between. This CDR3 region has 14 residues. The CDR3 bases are TGTGCCTGGAGTGCGGGGGTGGGCAATCAGCCCCAGCATTTT. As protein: CAWSAGVGNQPQHF.

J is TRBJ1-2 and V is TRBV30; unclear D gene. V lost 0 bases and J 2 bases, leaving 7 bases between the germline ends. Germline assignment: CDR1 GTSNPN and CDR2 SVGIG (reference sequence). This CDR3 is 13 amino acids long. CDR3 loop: CAWSVWQNYGYTF. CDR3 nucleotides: TGTGCCTGGAGTGTGTGGCAGAACTATGGCTACACCTTC.

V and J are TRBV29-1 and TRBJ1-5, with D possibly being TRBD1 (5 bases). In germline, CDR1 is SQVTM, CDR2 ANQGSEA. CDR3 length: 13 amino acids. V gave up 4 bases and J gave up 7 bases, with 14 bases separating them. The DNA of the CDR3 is TGCAGCGTTGTGTTGGGGCTAGGGCAGCCCCAGCATTTT. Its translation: CSVVLGLGQPQHF.

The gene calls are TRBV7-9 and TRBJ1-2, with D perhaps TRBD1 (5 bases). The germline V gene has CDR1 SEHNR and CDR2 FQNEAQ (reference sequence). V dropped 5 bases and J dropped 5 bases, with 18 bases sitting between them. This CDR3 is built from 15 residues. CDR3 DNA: TGTGCCAGCAGCCCGGGACTCGGACCAACATATGGCTACACCTTC. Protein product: CASSPGLGPTYGYTF.

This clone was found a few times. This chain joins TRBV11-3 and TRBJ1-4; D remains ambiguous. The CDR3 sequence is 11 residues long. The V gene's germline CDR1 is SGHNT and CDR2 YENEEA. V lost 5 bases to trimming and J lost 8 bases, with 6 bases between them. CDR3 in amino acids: CASSLQEKLFF. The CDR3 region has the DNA TGTGCCAGCAGCCTACAGGAAAAACTGTTTTTT.

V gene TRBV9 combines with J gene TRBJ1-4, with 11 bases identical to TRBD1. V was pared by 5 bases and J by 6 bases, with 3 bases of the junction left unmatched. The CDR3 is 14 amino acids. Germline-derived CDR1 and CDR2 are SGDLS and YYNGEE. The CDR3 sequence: CASRPDRGHEKLFF. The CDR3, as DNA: TGTGCCAGCAGACCGGACAGGGGGCATGAAAAACTGTTTTTT.

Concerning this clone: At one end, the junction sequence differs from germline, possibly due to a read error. CDR3 loop: CSSSLLRPISNTGELFF. Here the CDR3 DNA reads TGTTCCAGCAGCTTACTACGCCCCATATCAAACACCGGGGAGCTGTTTTTT. The genes are TRBV7-9 and TRBJ2-2; D is unclear. This CDR3 contains 17 residues. Per the germline V gene, CDR1 is SEHNR and CDR2 is FQNEAQ (reference sequence).

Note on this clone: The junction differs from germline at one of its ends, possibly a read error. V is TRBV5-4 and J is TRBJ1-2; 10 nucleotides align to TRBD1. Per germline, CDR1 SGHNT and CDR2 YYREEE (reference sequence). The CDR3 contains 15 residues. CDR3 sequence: CASSTPRQGAGGYPF. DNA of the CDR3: TGTGCCAGCAGCACGCCGAGACAGGGGGCAGGAGGCTACCCCTTC. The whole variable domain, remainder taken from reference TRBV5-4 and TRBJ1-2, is ETGVTQSPTHLIKTRGQQVTLRCSSQSGHNTVSWYQQALGQGPQFIFQYYREEENGRGNFPPRFSGLQFPNYSSELNVNALELDDSALYLCASSTPRQGAGGYPFGSGTRLTVV.

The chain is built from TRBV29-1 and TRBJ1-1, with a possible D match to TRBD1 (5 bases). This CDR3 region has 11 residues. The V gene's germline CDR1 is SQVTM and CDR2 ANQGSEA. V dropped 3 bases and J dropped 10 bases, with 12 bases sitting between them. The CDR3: CSVETARRAFF. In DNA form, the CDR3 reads TGCAGCGTTGAGACAGCAAGGAGAGCTTTCTTT.

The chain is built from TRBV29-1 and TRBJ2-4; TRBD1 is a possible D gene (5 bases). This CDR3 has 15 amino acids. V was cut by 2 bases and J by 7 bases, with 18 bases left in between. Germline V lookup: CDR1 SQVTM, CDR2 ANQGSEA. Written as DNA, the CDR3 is TGCAGCGTTGAATTATCTACAGGCTTGCCTAACATTCAGTACTTC. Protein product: CSVELSTGLPNIQYF.

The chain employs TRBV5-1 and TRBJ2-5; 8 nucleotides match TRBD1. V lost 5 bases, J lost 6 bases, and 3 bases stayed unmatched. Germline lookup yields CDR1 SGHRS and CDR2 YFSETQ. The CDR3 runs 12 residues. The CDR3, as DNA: TGCGCCAGCAGGGACAGGGAACAGACCCAGTACTTC. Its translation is CASRDREQTQYF.

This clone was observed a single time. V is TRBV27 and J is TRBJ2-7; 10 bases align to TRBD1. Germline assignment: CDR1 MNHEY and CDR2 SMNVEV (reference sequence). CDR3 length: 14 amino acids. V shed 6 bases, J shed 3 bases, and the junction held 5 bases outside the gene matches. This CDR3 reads CASRTGTGDYEQYF. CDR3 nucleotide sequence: TGTGCCAGCAGAACTGGGACAGGGGACTACGAGCAGTACTTC.

CDR3 protein: CASSLRGGAGANVLTF. The CDR3 nucleotides read TGTGCCAGCAGCTTGAGAGGGGGTGCTGGGGCCAACGTCCTGACTTTC. This chain links TRBV5-6 with TRBJ2-6, with D possibly being TRBD1 (6 bases). V was clipped by 1 base and J by 2 bases, with 10 bases between them. Germline CDR1 reads SGHDT; CDR2 reads YYEEEE. This CDR3 comprises 16 residues.

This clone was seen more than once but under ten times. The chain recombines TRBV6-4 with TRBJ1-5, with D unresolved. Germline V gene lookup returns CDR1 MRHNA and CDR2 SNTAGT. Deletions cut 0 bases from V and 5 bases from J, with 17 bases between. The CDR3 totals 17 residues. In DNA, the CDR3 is TGTGCCAGCAGTGACTCGAGATCGTCGGGGAAGGATCAGCCCCAGCATTTT. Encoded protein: CASSDSRSSGKDQPQHF.

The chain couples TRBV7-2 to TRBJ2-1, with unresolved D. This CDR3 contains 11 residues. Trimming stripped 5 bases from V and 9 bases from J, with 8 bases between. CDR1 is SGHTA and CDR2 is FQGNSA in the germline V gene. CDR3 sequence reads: CASSPSPEQFF. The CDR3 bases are TGTGCCAGCAGCCCCTCTCCTGAGCAGTTCTTC.